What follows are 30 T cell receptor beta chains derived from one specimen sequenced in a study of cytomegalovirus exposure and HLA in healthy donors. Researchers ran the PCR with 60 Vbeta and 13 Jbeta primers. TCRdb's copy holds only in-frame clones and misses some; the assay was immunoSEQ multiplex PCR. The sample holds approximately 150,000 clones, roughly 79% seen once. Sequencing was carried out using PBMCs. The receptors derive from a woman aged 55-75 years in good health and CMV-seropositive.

This CDR3 reads CASSRRTRGTEAFF. The DNA of the CDR3 is TGTGCCAGCAGCAGGCGGACGCGGGGGACTGAAGCTTTCTTT. This rearrangement joins TRBV5-4 to TRBJ1-1; the D gene is possibly TRBD1 (5 bases). Germline-derived CDR1 and CDR2 are SGHNT and YYREEE (reference sequence). The CDR3 extends over 14 amino acids. With 4 bases removed from V and 5 bases from J, the gap between germline ends came to 15 bases.

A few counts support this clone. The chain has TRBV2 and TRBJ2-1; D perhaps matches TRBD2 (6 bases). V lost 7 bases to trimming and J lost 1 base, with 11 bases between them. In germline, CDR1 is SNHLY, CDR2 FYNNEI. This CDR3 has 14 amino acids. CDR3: CASKGGKSYNEQFF. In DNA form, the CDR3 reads TGTGCCAGCAAAGGCGGGAAATCCTACAATGAGCAGTTCTTC.

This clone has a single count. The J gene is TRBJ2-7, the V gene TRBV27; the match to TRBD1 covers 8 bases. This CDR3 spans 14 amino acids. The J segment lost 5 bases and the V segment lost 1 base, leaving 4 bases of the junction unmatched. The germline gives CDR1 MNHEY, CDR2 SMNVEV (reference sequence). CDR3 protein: CASSLLGTGDEQYF. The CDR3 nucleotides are TGTGCCAGCAGTTTATTAGGGACAGGTGACGAGCAGTACTTC.

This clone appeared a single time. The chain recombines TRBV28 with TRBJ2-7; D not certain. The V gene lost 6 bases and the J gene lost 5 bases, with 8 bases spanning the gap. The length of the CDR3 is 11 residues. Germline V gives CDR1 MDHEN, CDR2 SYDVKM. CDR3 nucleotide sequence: TGTGCCAGCAGAGAGGTCGACGAGCAGTACTTC. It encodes CASREVDEQYF.

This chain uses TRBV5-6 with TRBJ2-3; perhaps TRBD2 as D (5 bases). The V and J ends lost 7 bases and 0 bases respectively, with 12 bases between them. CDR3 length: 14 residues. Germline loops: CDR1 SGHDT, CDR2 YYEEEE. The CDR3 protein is CASCGRASTDTQYF. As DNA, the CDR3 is TGTGCCAGCTGCGGGCGGGCGAGCACAGATACGCAGTATTTT.

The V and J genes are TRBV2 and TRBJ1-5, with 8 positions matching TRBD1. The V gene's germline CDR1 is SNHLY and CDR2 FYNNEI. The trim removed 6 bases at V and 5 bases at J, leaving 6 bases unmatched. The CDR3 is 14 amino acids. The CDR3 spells CASSADRAYQPQHF. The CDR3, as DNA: TGTGCCAGCAGCGCGGACAGGGCCTATCAGCCCCAGCATTTT.

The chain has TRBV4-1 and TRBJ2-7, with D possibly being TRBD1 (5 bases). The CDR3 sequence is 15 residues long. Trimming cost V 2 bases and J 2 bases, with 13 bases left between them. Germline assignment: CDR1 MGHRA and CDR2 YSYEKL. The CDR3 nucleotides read TGCGCCAGCAGCCAAAGAGAGGACACTACCTACGAGCAGTACTTC. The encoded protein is CASSQREDTTYEQYF.

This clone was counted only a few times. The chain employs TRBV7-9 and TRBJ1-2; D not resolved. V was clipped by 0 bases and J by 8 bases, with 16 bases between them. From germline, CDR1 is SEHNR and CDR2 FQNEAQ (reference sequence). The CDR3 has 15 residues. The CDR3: CASSLALVSSRGYTF. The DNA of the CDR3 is TGTGCCAGCAGCTTAGCACTAGTCTCTTCGAGGGGCTACACCTTC.

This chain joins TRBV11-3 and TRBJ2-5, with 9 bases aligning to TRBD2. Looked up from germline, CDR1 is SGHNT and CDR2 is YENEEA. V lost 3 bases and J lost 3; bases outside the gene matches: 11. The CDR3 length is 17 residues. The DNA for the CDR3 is TGTGCCAGCAGCTTCCGTTCGACTAGCGGACCAAAAGAGACCCAGTACTTC. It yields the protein CASSFRSTSGPKETQYF.

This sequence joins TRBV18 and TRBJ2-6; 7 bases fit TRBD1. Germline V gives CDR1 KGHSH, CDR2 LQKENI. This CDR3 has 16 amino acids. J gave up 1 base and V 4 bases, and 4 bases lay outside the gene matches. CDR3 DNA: TGTGCCAGCTCACGACAGGGTTCGTCTGGGGCCAACGTCCTGACTTTC. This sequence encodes CASSRQGSSGANVLTF.

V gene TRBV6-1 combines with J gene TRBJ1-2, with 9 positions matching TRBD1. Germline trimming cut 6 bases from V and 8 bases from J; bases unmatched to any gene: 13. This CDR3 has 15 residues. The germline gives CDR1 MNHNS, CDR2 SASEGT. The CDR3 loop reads CASRRTGALINGYTF. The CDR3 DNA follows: TGTGCCAGCAGGAGGACAGGGGCCCTCATAAACGGCTACACCTTC.

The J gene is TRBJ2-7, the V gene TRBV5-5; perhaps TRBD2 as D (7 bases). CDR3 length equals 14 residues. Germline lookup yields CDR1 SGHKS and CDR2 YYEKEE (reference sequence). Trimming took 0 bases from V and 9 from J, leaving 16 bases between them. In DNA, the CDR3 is TGTGCCAGCAGCTTGGGGGGCCCGGGGGGCGGGCAGTACTTC. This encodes CASSLGGPGGGQYF.

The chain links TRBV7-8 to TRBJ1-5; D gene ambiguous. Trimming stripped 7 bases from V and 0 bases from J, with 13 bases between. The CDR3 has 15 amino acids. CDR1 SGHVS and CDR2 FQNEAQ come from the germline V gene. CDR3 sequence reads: CASTDRSYSNQPQHF. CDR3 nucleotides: TGTGCCAGCACGGATCGGAGTTATAGCAATCAGCCCCAGCATTTT.

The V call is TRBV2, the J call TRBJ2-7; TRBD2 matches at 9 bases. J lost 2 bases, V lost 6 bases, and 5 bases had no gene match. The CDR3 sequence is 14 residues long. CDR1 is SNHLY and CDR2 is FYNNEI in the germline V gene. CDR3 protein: CASRIASGTYEQYF. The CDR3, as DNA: TGTGCCAGCAGGATAGCTAGCGGGACCTACGAGCAGTACTTC.

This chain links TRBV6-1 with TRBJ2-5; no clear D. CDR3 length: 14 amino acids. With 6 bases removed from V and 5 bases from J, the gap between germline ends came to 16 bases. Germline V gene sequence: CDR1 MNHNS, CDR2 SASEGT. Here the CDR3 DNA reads TGTGCCAGCAGCGCCCGTCCCCTACCTGAGACCCAGTACTTC. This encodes CASSARPLPETQYF.

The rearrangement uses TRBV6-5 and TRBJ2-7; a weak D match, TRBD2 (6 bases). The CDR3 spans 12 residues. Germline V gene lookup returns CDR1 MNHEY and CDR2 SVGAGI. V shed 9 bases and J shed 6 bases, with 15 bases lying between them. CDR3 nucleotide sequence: TGTGCCAGTGGGACCCGGGAGAGCGAGCAGTACTTC. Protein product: CASGTRESEQYF.

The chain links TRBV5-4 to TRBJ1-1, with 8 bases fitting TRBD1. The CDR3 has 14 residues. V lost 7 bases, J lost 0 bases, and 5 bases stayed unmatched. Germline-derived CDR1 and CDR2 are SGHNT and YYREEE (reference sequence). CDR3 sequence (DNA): TGTGCCAGCGATACAGGGGGGATGAACACTGAAGCTTTCTTT. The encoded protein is CASDTGGMNTEAFF. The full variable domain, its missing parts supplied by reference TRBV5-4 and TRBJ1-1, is ETGVTQSPTHLIKTRGQQVTLRCSSQSGHNTVSWYQQALGQGPQFIFQYYREEENGRGNFPPRFSGLQFPNYSSELNVNALELDDSALYLCASDTGGMNTEAFFGQGTRLTVV.

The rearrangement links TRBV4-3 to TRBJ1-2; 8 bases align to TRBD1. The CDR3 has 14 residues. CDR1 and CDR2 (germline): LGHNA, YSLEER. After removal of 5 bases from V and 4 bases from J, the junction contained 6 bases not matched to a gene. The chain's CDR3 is CASSTTGATYGYTF. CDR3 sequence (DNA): TGCGCCAGCAGCACGACAGGGGCGACCTATGGCTACACCTTC.

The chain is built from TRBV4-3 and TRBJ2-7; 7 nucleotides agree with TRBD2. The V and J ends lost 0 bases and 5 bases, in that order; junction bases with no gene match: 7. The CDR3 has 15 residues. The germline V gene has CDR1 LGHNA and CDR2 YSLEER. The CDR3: CASSQDRGGSDEQYF. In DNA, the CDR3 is TGCGCCAGCAGCCAAGATAGGGGCGGGAGTGACGAGCAGTACTTC.

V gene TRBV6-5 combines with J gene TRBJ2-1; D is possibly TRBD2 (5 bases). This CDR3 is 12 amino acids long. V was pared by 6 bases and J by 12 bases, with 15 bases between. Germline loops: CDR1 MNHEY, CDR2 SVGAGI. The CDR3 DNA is TGTGCCAGCAGAAGGACTGGGTCGTCGCAGTTCTTC. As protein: CASRRTGSSQFF.

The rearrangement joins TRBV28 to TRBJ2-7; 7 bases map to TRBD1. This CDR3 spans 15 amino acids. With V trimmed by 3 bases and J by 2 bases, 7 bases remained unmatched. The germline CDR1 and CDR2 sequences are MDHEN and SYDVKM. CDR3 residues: CASSFQTGLAYEQYF. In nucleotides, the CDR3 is TGTGCCAGCAGTTTCCAGACAGGGCTCGCCTACGAGCAGTACTTC.

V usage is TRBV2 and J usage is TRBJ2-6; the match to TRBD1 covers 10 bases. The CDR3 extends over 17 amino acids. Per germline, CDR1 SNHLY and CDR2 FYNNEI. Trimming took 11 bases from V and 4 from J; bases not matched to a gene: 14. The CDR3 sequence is CAGDRTGGGGGANVLTF. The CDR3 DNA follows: TGTGCCGGAGACCGGACAGGGGGAGGGGGAGGGGCCAACGTCCTGACTTTC.

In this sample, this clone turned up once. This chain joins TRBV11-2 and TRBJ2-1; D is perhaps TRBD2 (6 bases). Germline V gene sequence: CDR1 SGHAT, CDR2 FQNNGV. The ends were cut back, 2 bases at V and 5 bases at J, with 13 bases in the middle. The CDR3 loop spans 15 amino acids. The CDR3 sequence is CASSLRAGDNNEQFF. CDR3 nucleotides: TGTGCCAGCAGCTTAAGAGCGGGTGATAACAATGAGCAGTTCTTC.

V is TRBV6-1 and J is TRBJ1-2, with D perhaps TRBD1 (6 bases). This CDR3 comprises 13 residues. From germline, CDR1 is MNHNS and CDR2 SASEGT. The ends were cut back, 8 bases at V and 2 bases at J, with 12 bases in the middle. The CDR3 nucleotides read TGTGCCAGCTCGAGGGACAACAACTATGGCTACACCTTC. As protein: CASSRDNNYGYTF.

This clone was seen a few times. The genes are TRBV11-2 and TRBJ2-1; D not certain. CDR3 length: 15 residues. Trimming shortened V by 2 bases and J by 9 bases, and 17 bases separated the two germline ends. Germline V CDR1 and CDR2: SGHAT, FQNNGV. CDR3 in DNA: TGTGCCAGCAGCTTAAGGATGGTTGCGGCTAGTGAGCAGTTCTTC. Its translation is CASSLRMVAASEQFF.

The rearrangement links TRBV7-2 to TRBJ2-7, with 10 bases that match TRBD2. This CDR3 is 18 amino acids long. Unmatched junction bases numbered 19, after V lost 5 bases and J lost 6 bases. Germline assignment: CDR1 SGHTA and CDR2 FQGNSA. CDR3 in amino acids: CASSLSFAAASGSGEQYF. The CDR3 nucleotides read TGTGCCAGCAGCCTAAGCTTCGCTGCGGCTAGCGGGAGTGGCGAGCAGTACTTC.

The CDR3 sequence: CASSQDRALAGELFF. Written as DNA, the CDR3 is TGCGCCAGCAGCCAGGACAGGGCCTTGGCCGGGGAGCTGTTTTTT. This chain connects TRBV4-1 to TRBJ2-2; 8 bases fit TRBD1. CDR1 is MGHRA, CDR2 YSYEKL, per germline. V trimming: 3 bases; J trimming: 6 bases; junction bases outside the gene matches: 6. CDR3 size: 15 residues.

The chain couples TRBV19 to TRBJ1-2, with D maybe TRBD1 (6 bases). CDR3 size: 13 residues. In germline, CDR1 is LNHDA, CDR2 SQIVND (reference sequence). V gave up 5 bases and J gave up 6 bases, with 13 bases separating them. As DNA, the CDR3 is TGTGCCAGTAGTCTTAGACAGGCTGATGGCTACACCTTC. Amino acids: CASSLRQADGYTF.

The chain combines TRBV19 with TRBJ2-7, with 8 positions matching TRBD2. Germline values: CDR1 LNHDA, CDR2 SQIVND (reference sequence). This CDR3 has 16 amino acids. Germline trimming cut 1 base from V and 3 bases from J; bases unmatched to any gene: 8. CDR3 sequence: CASSIGVTSGNYEQYF. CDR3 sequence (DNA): TGTGCCAGTAGTATAGGGGTTACTAGCGGAAACTACGAGCAGTACTTC.

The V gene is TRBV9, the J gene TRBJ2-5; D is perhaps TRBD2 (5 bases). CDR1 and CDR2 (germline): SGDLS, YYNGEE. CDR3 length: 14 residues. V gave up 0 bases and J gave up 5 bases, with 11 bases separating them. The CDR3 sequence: CASSVGVGEETQYF. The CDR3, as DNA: TGTGCCAGCAGCGTAGGCGTGGGAGAGGAGACCCAGTACTTC.